Listed here are 3 T cell receptor beta chains from one sample, sequenced in a study of identifying expanded T cells in peripheral blood. Method: immunoSEQ multiplex PCR; TCRdb's copy keeps in-frame clones and lacks some. The repertoire holds approximately 110,000 clones, with about 89% as singletons. Sequenced input: blood. The receptor source for this set is a person aged 18 to 70 in good health.

V gene TRBV6-5 combines with J gene TRBJ2-1; possibly TRBD2 for D (5 bases). Germline assignment: CDR1 MNHEY and CDR2 SVGAGI. The length of the CDR3 is 14 residues. The V and J ends lost 7 bases and 12 bases respectively, with 22 bases between them. DNA for the CDR3: TGTGCCAGCACCCTAAATGGGAAGGGTAGCGCGCAGTTCTTC. Translated: CASTLNGKGSAQFF.

This rearrangement joins TRBV11-2 to TRBJ2-7, with D possibly TRBD2 on 7 matching bases. The germline gives CDR1 SGHAT, CDR2 FQNNGV. CDR3 length: 15 amino acids. The ends were cut back, 1 base at V and 3 bases at J, with 13 bases in the middle. The CDR3 DNA reads TGTGCCAGCAGCTTAGTAGGGGGGGATATCTACGAGCAGTACTTC. Its protein is CASSLVGGDIYEQYF.

CDR3 nucleotides: TGCGCCAGCAGCCAAGACCGGGACAGAATCAAGCAGTACTTC. Its protein product is CASSQDRDRIKQYF. This chain links TRBV4-1 with TRBJ2-7; TRBD1 matches at 7 bases. After removal of 0 bases from V and 8 bases from J, the junction contained 7 bases not matched to a gene. The CDR3 loop spans 14 amino acids. CDR1 is MGHRA, CDR2 YSYEKL, per germline.